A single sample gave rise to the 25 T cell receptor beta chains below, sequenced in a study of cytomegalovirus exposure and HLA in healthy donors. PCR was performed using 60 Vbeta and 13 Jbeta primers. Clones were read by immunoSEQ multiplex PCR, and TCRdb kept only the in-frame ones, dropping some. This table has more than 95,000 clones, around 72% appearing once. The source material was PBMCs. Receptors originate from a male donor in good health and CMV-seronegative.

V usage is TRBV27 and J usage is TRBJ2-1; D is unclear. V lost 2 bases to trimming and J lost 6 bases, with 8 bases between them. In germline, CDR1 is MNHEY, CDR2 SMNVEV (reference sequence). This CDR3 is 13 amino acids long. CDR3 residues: CASSLPRFNEQFF. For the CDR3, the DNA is TGTGCCAGCAGTTTACCCCGGTTCAATGAGCAGTTCTTC.

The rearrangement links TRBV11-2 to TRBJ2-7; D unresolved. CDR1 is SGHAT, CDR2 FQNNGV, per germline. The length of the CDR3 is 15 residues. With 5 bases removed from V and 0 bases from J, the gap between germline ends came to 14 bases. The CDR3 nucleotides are TGTGCCAGCAGCACCCAGGTCCAGTCCTCCTACGAGCAGTACTTC. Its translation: CASSTQVQSSYEQYF.

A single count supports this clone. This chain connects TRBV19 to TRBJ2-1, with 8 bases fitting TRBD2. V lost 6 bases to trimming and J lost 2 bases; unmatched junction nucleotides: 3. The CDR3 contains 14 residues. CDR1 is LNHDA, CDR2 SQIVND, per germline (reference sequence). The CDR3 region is CASSYSGAYNEQFF. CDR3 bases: TGTGCCAGTAGCTATAGCGGGGCCTACAATGAGCAGTTCTTC.

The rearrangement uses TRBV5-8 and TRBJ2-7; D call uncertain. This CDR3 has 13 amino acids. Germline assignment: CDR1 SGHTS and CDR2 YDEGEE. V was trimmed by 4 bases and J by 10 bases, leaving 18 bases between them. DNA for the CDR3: TGTGCCAGCAGCCCCGCCCCTGCCCCCCTACAGTACTTC. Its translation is CASSPAPAPLQYF.

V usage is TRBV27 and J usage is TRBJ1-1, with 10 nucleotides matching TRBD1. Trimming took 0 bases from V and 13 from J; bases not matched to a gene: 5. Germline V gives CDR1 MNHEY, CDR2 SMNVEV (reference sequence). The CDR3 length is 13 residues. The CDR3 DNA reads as TGTGCCAGCAGTTTATCGAGACAGGGGGCGGTTTTCTTT. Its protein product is CASSLSRQGAVFF.

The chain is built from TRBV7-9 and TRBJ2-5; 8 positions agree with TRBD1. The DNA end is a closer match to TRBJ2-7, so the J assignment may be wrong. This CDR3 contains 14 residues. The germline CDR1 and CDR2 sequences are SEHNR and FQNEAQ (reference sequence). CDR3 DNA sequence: TGTGCCAGCAGCTCAACGGACAGGGCCCACGAGCAGTACTTC. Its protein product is CASSSTDRAHEQYF.

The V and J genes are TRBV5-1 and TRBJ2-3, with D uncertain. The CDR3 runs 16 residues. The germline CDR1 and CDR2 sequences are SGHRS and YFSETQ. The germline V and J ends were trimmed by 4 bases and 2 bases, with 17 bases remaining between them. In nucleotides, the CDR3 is TGCGCCAGCAGCCCAAAAAACGGCGGTTTCACAGATACGCAGTATTTT. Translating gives CASSPKNGGFTDTQYF.

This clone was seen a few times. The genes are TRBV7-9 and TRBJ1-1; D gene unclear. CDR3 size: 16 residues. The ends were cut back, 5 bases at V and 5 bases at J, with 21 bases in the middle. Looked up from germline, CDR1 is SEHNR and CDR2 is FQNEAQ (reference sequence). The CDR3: CASSPRAGRLGTEAFF. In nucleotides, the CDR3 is TGTGCCAGCAGCCCTAGGGCGGGTAGGTTGGGGACTGAAGCTTTCTTT. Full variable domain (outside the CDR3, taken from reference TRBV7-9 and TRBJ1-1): DTGVSQNPRHKITKRGQNVTFRCDPISEHNRLYWYRQTLGQGPEFLTYFQNEAQLEKSRLLSDRFSAERPKGSFSTLEIQRTEQGDSAMYLCASSPRAGRLGTEAFFGQGTRLTVV.

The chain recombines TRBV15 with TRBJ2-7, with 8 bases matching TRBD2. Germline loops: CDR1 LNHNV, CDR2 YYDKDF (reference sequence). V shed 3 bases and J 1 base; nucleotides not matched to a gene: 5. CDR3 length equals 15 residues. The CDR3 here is CATSRGSGRSYEQYF. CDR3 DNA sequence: TGTGCCACCAGCAGGGGGAGCGGGAGATCCTACGAGCAGTACTTC. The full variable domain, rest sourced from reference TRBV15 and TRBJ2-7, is DAMVIQNPRYQVTQFGKPVTLSCSQTLNHNVMYWYQQKSSQAPKLLFHYYDKDFNNEADTPDNFQSRRPNTSFCFLDIRSPGLGDTAMYLCATSRGSGRSYEQYFGPGTRLTVT.

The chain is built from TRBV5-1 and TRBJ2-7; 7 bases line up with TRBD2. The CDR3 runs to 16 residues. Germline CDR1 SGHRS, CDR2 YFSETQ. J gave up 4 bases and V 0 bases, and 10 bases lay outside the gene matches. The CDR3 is CASSLAGGYYRYEQYF. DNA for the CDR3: TGCGCCAGCAGCTTGGCCGGGGGGTACTACCGTTACGAGCAGTACTTC.

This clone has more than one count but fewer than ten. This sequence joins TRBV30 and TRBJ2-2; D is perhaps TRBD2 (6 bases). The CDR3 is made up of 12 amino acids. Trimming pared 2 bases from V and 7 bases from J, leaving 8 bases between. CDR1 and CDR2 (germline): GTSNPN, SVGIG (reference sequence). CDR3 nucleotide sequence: TGTGCCTGGAGTAGGGGACTCGGGGAGCTGTTTTTT. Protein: CAWSRGLGELFF.

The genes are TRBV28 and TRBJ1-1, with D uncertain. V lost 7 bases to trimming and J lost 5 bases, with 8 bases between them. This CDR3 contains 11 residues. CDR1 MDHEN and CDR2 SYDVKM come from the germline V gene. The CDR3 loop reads CASTPGTEAFF. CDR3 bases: TGTGCCAGCACCCCGGGAACTGAAGCTTTCTTT.

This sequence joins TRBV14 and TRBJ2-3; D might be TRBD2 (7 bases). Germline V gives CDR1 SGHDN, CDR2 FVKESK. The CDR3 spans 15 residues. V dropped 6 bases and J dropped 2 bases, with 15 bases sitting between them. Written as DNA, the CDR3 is TGTGCCAGCAGGGGGGGGGCAGTTTCCACAGATACGCAGTATTTT. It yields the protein CASRGGAVSTDTQYF.

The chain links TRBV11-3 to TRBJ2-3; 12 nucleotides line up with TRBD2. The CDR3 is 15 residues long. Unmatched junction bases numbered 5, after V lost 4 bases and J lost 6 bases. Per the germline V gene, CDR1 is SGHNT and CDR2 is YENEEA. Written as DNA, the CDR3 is TGTGCCAGCAGCTATACTAGCGGGAGGAGGGATACGCAGTATTTT. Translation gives CASSYTSGRRDTQYF.

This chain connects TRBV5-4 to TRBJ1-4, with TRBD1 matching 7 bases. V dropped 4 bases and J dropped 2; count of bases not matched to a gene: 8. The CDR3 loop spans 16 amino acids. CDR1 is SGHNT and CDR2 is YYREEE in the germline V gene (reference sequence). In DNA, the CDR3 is TGTGCCAGCAGCGCTAAGACGGGACAGACTAATGAAAAACTGTTTTTT. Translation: CASSAKTGQTNEKLFF.

The CDR3 spells CASSVGKISGNTIYF. CDR3 in DNA: TGTGCCAGCAGCGTCGGGAAGATCTCTGGAAACACCATATATTTT. The chain employs TRBV9 and TRBJ1-3; D remains ambiguous. There are 15 residues in the CDR3. Germline V gene lookup returns CDR1 SGDLS and CDR2 YYNGEE. The V end lost 2 bases, the J end lost 0 bases, and 9 bases lay between the germline ends.

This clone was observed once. CDR3 amino acids: CASSLSGTSAYEQYF. CDR3 in DNA: TGTGCCAGTAGCCTTTCCGGGACTAGCGCCTACGAGCAGTACTTC. V and J are TRBV19 and TRBJ2-7, with 10 bases aligning to TRBD2. The V and J ends lost 6 bases and 2 bases, in that order; junction bases with no gene match: 7. CDR3 size: 15 residues. Germline V gives CDR1 LNHDA, CDR2 SQIVND (reference sequence).

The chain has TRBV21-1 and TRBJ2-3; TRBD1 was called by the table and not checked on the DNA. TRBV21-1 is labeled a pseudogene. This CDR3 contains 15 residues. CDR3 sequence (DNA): TGTGCCAGCAGCAGCCGACAGGGTAGTACAGATACGCAGTATTTT. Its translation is CASSSRQGSTDTQYF.

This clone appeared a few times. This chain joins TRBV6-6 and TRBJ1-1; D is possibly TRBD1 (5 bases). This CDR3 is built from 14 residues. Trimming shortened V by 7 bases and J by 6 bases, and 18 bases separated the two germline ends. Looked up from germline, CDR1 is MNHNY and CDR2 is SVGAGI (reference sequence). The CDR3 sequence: CASTNIGEVAEAFF. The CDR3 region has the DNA TGTGCCAGCACTAACATAGGGGAGGTGGCTGAAGCTTTCTTT.

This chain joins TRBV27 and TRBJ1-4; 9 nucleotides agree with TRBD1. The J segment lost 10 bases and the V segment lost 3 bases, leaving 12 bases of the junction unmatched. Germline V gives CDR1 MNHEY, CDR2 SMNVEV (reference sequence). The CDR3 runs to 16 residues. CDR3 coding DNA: TGTGCCAGCAGTTTCCACGAGGGACAGGGTGTGTTAAAACTGTTTTTT. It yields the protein CASSFHEGQGVLKLFF.

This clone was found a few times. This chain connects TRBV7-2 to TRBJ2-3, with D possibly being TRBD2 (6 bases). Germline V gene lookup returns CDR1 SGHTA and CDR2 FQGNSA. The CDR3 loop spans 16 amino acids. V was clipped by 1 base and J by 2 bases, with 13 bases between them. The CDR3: CASSLVSGEITDTQYF. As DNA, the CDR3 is TGTGCCAGCAGCTTAGTTAGCGGAGAAATCACAGATACGCAGTATTTT.

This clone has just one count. Here the CDR3 reads CASSVGLDGTDPNYGYTF. The CDR3 nucleotides read TGTGCCAGCAGCGTAGGTCTCGATGGGACAGATCCTAACTATGGCTACACCTTC. The chain combines TRBV9 with TRBJ1-2; 7 bases fit TRBD1. This CDR3 has 18 amino acids. CDR1 is SGDLS, CDR2 YYNGEE, per germline. V shed 0 bases and J 0 bases; nucleotides not matched to a gene: 11.

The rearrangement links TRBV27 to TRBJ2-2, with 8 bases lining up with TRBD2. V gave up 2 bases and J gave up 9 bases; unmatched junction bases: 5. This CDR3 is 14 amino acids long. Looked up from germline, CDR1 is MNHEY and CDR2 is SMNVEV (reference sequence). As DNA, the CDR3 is TGTGCCAGCAGTTTAGTGAGCGGGAGCCGGGAGCTGTTTTTT. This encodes CASSLVSGSRELFF.

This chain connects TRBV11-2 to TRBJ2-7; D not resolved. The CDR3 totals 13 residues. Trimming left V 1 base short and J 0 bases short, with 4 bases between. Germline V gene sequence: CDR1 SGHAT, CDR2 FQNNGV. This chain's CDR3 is CASSLAGSYEQYF. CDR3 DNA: TGTGCCAGCAGCTTAGCGGGCTCCTACGAGCAGTACTTC.

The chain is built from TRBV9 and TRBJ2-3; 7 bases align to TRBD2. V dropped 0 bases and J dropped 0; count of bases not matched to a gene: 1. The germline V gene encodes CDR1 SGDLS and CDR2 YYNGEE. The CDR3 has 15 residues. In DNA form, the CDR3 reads TGTGCCAGCAGCGTAGGAGCGGGGAGCACAGATACGCAGTATTTT. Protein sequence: CASSVGAGSTDTQYF.